A selection of T cell receptor beta chains follows, all from one sample in a study of blood T cells in healthy people across ages. TCRdb called the 5' RACE reads again in MiXCR, with one record for every CDR3 protein. This sample yields 1.8 million or so distinct CDR3 sequences, of which 39% are seen a single time; more than 20% belongs to the top ten. Sequencing used blood. These receptors originate from a human donor in good health. Each CDR3 is given with its conserved first and last residue. Fields, in order: J gene, V gene, clone size, D gene, CDR3 DNA, CDR3 protein. A D gene is named only where the DNA matches it firmly. A row's size may be missing; if present it is once, few, many or a size class.

TRBJ2-6,TRBV6-2/TRBV6-3,NA,NA,TGTGCCAGCAGCCCACTGGAGATCAACTCTGGGGCCAACGTCCTGACTTTC,CASSPLEINSGANVLTF
TRBJ2-7,TRBV20-1,NA,NA,TGCAGTGCTAGGACCGTCAGCTCCTACGAGCAGTACTTC,CSARTVSSYEQYF
TRBJ1-2,TRBV15,NA,TRBD1,TGTGCCACCAGCAGATGGGGACAGGGAGAAGATGGCTACACCTTC,CATSRWGQGEDGYTF
TRBJ2-7,TRBV29-1,NA,NA,TGCAGCGTTGAAGTAATCCCCCGGAGGGGGAAGACCTACGAGCAGTACTTC,CSVEVIPRRGKTYEQYF
TRBJ2-5,TRBV7-3,NA,NA,TGTGCCAGCAGCCGAACGGCAGGAAGGGGCGAGACCCAGTACTTC,CASSRTAGRGETQYF
TRBJ2-5,TRBV20-1,few,NA,TGCAGTGCCCACCATAGTATTCGGGAGACCCAGTACTTC,CSAHHSIRETQYF
TRBJ2-5,TRBV28,NA,NA,TGTGCCAGCAGTTCACAGGTGCCCTTGGAGACCCAGTACTTC,CASSSQVPLETQYF
TRBJ2-7,TRBV18,NA,NA,TGTGCCAGCTCACCACCAGCGAGCTCCTACGAGCAGTACTTC,CASSPPASSYEQYF
TRBJ1-5,TRBV24-1,NA,TRBD1,TGTGCCACTAGTGGGACAGGGTCACATCAGCCCCAGCATTTT,CATSGTGSHQPQHF
TRBJ1-2,TRBV5-1,few,NA,TGCGCCAGCAGCTTGGAAGGGTTGTACTATGGCTACACCTTC,CASSLEGLYYGYTF